The T cell receptor beta chain under discussion was sequenced for a study of T cells in Graves' hyperthyroidism and ophthalmopathy. V dropped 5 bases and J dropped 6; count of bases not matched to a gene: 7. Per the germline V gene, CDR1 is PRHDT and CDR2 is FYEKMQ (reference sequence). The length of the CDR3 is 15 residues. In its sample, this clonotype was seen many times. Among the patients, aged 18 to 65, hyperthyroidism was newly diagnosed and had lasted under 2 months. Patients having uncontrolled infection, another autoimmune disease, pregnancy or lactation were not included. This sample holds PBMCs from less than 11 ml fresh peripheral blood. Amplified TCR beta CDR3 regions derived from RNA transcripts. In the first-round RT-PCR of the TCR CDR3, the HTBI primer set was used. TCRdb re-derived calls from the multiplex PCR reads in MiXCR, one entry per CDR3 protein. The sample consists of around 300,000 distinct CDR3 sequences, approximately 12% of them appearing once.

This clonotype originated in a woman in her 30s with Graves' hyperthyroidism that later progressed to Graves' ophthalmopathy. The chain couples TRBV13 to TRBJ1-4, with 9 positions matching TRBD1. The sequenced material came from blood. The CDR3 bases are TGTGCCAGCAGCCCGTGGGGGACAGGGTATGAAAAACTGTTTTTT. Its translation is CASSPWGTGYEKLFF.